Described below is a single TCR beta chain sequence and its context. This sample was taken from a study of OX40 agonist ivuxolimab in advanced cancers. Study-level background: Intravenous ivuxolimab at 0.01 to 10 mg/kg was given to patients every 2 weeks. People who had prior anti-PD-1, anti-PD-L1 or anti-CTLA-4 therapy could take part, and under 50% had some.

Sequencing was performed with immunoSEQ multiplex PCR; in TCRdb, only in-frame clones are kept and a portion is missing. The table lists some 66,000 clones, roughly 80% of them singletons. Losses at the gene ends were 8 bases for V and 8 bases for J; bases not matched to a gene: 7. The CDR3 totals 12 residues. Germline CDR1 and CDR2: LNHDA and SQIVND (reference sequence). The sequence was collected from an adult with an advanced solid tumor such as melanoma, head and neck, liver or kidney cancer. This sample comprised CD4+ or CD8+ T cells sorted from blood, obtained in a trial of the OX40 agonist ivuxolimab. The rearrangement joins TRBV19 to TRBJ1-2; 8 bases are shared with TRBD1. The CDR3 sequence is CASGRTGKGYTF. Here the CDR3 DNA reads TGTGCCAGTGGTCGGACAGGGAAGGGCTACACCTTC.